The 21 T cell receptor beta chains below all came from one sample that was sequenced in a study of blood T cell repertoires in COVID-19. The method was immunoSEQ multiplex PCR; TCRdb's version includes in-frame clones alone and lacks a portion of them. This sample has a few hundred thousand clones, with 80% to 85% found just once. Sequenced sample: PBMCs or T cells enriched from blood (not recorded which). The receptors here all came from a middle-aged man who had recovered from COVID-19.

The chain uses TRBV9 and TRBJ2-1, with a tentative D call TRBD2 (6 bases). Trimming stripped 4 bases from V and 15 bases from J, with 14 bases between. Looked up from germline, CDR1 is SGDLS and CDR2 is YYNGEE. This CDR3 region has 11 residues. Here the CDR3 reads CASSSGGPPFF. The DNA of the CDR3 is TGTGCCAGCAGCTCTGGAGGGCCCCCGTTCTTC.

The chain links TRBV29-1 to TRBJ1-2; 11 bases map to TRBD1. Germline CDR1 SQVTM, CDR2 ANQGSEA. The junction had 0 bases not matched to a gene; V was cut back by 4 bases and J by 8 bases. The CDR3 covers 11 residues. In DNA, the CDR3 is TGCAGCGTTGGGACAGGGGGCGGCTACACCTTC. It translates to CSVGTGGGYTF.

V usage is TRBV11-3 and J usage is TRBJ2-2, with D possibly matching TRBD1 (5 bases). The V gene lost 1 base and the J gene lost 2 bases, with 8 bases spanning the gap. The CDR3 is made up of 15 amino acids. Germline V gene data show CDR1 as SGHNT and CDR2 as YENEEA. CDR3: CASSLGGLNTGELFF. The CDR3 coding sequence is TGTGCCAGCAGCTTAGGGGGCCTCAACACCGGGGAGCTGTTTTTT.

This clone was detected only once. The chain recombines TRBV19 with TRBJ1-6; D may be TRBD1 (5 bases). The CDR3 runs to 13 residues. From germline, CDR1 is LNHDA and CDR2 SQIVND (reference sequence). The V end was cut by 9 bases, the J end by 9 bases, with 15 bases between. CDR3 loop: CASQGGVGSPLHF. The DNA for the CDR3 is TGTGCCAGCCAAGGAGGGGTAGGTTCACCCCTCCACTTT.

V usage is TRBV6-5 and J usage is TRBJ2-2; D remains ambiguous. CDR3 length: 14 residues. Trimming took 7 bases from V and 5 from J, leaving 14 bases between them. Per germline, CDR1 MNHEY and CDR2 SVGAGI. Here the CDR3 reads CASKRTTGTGELFF. CDR3 coding DNA: TGTGCCAGCAAAAGAACCACCGGGACCGGGGAGCTGTTTTTT.

The chain couples TRBV30 to TRBJ1-1, with D maybe TRBD1 (5 bases). The germline gives CDR1 GTSNPN, CDR2 SVGIG (reference sequence). Trimming left V 3 bases short and J 4 bases short, with 15 bases between. The CDR3 is 14 residues long. The CDR3 sequence is CAWRGGGLVTEAFF. In DNA, the CDR3 is TGTGCCTGGAGGGGGGGAGGTCTAGTCACTGAAGCTTTCTTT. Together with reference TRBV30 and TRBJ1-1, the CDR3 gives the full variable domain: SQTIHQWPATLVQPVGSPLSLECTVEGTSNPNLYWYRQAAGRGLQLLFYSVGIGQISSEVPQNLSASRPQDRQFILSSKKLLLSDSGFYLCAWRGGGLVTEAFFGQGTRLTVV.

This clone has more than one count but fewer than ten. This sequence joins TRBV5-4 and TRBJ1-6, with no clear D. This CDR3 is 15 amino acids long. Germline CDR1 is SGHNT and CDR2 is YYREEE (reference sequence). Trimming shortened V by 6 bases and J by 4 bases, and 14 bases separated the two germline ends. CDR3 sequence reads: CASNAGNGYNSPLHF. Written as DNA, the CDR3 is TGTGCCAGCAACGCGGGGAACGGGTATAATTCACCCCTCCACTTT.

J is TRBJ2-7 and V is TRBV7-3; tentative D call: TRBD2 (5 bases). The CDR3 loop spans 13 amino acids. V was shortened by 1 base and J by 6 bases, with 10 bases between the two germline ends. Germline values: CDR1 SGHTA, CDR2 FQGTGA. The CDR3 DNA sequence: TGTGCCAGCAGCTTAAGGCCTCGGGGCGAGCAGTACTTC. Residues: CASSLRPRGEQYF.

This rearrangement joins TRBV18 to TRBJ2-3; 10 bases are shared with TRBD2. This CDR3 spans 18 amino acids. Losses at the gene ends were 3 bases for V and 1 base for J; bases not matched to a gene: 10. CDR1 is KGHSH, CDR2 LQKENI, per germline. The CDR3 DNA follows: TGTGCCAGCTCACCCATACCTAGCGGGAGTTCGGGCACAGATACGCAGTATTTT. Protein sequence: CASSPIPSGSSGTDTQYF.

The chain has TRBV27 and TRBJ1-1; D perhaps matches TRBD1 (6 bases). The CDR3 length is 14 residues. From germline, CDR1 is MNHEY and CDR2 SMNVEV (reference sequence). V was pared by 7 bases and J by 5 bases, with 17 bases between. CDR3 loop: CASKRQEPGTEAFF. The DNA for the CDR3 is TGTGCCAGCAAACGACAGGAGCCGGGGACTGAAGCTTTCTTT.

This clone has just one count. The V gene is TRBV3-1 (or the pseudogene TRBV3-2), the J gene TRBJ1-5; 7 bases map to TRBD1. The CDR3 is made up of 15 amino acids. The J segment lost 6 bases and the V segment lost 4 bases, leaving 9 bases of the junction unmatched. Per germline, CDR1 LGHDT and CDR2 YNNKEL (reference sequence). Here the CDR3 DNA reads TGTGCCAGCAGCCGCTCGACAGGGTGGGGTCAGCCCCAGCATTTT. It yields the protein CASSRSTGWGQPQHF.

The V and J genes are TRBV2 and TRBJ1-6, with a weak D call TRBD1 (6 bases). The V gene's germline CDR1 is SNHLY and CDR2 FYNNEI. CDR3 size: 15 residues. Deletions cut 2 bases from V and 13 bases from J, with 18 bases between. CDR3 residues: CASSERGTQISPLHF. CDR3 nucleotides: TGTGCCAGCAGTGAAAGGGGGACACAGATCAGTCCCCTCCACTTT.

The rearrangement joins TRBV3-1 (or the pseudogene TRBV3-2) to TRBJ1-4; no clear D. The germline CDR1 and CDR2 sequences are LGHDT and YNNKEL (reference sequence). The CDR3 runs 15 residues. V was cut by 0 bases and J by 5 bases, with 10 bases left in between. The CDR3 bases are TGTGCCAGCAGCCAAGATGGGCGGGGAAATGAAAAACTGTTTTTT. As protein: CASSQDGRGNEKLFF.

V and J are TRBV11-3 and TRBJ1-5, with D unresolved. The CDR3 is 13 residues long. Per germline, CDR1 SGHNT and CDR2 YENEEA. The V and J ends lost 1 base and 5 bases respectively, with 6 bases between them. The CDR3: CASSLGSDQPQHF. The CDR3 DNA reads as TGTGCCAGCAGCTTAGGTTCGGATCAGCCCCAGCATTTT.

The gene calls are TRBV7-3 and TRBJ2-2, with 8 positions matching TRBD2. Germline V CDR1 and CDR2: SGHTA, FQGTGA. The CDR3 totals 13 residues. V trimming: 3 bases; J trimming: 7 bases; junction bases outside the gene matches: 1. The CDR3 is CASSFLAGGELFF. DNA of the CDR3: TGTGCCAGCAGCTTCCTAGCGGGCGGGGAGCTGTTTTTT.

The chain carries TRBV12-5 and TRBJ2-7, with 11 bases aligning to TRBD1. The J segment lost 7 bases and the V segment lost 2 bases, leaving 10 bases of the junction unmatched. Germline V lookup: CDR1 LGHNT, CDR2 FRNRAP. The CDR3 has 16 amino acids. The CDR3 bases are TGTGCTAGTGGTTTGAGCGTTGGACAGGGGGCCCGGGAGCAGTACTTC. Translating gives CASGLSVGQGAREQYF.

V and J are TRBV2 and TRBJ2-6, with 7 bases aligning to TRBD2. With 8 bases clipped from V and 2 bases from J, the junction kept 9 bases outside the gene matches. CDR3 length: 16 amino acids. The V gene's germline CDR1 is SNHLY and CDR2 FYNNEI. DNA of the CDR3: TGTGCCAGCCAAGAGCTCCGGGGGGCTGGGGCCAACGTCCTGACTTTC. Translating it yields CASQELRGAGANVLTF.

CDR3 protein: CASSIGTSAGDEQFF. CDR3 nucleotide sequence: TGTGCCAGTAGTATCGGGACTAGCGCGGGGGATGAGCAGTTCTTC. J is TRBJ2-1 and V is TRBV19, with 10 nucleotides matching TRBD2. CDR3 length equals 15 residues. CDR1 and CDR2 from the germline V gene are LNHDA and SQIVND (reference sequence). Trimming took 3 bases from V and 8 from J; bases not matched to a gene: 7.

This chain connects TRBV5-8 to TRBJ1-4; D uncertain. The germline CDR1 and CDR2 sequences are SGHTS and YDEGEE. This CDR3 comprises 15 residues. Trimming removed 6 bases at V and 2 bases at J, with 14 bases between. The CDR3 DNA sequence: TGTGCCAGCACGACCACGGCGGTCACTAATGAAAAACTGTTTTTT. Its translation: CASTTTAVTNEKLFF.

The chain is built from TRBV7-9 and TRBJ2-3, with D perhaps TRBD1 (5 bases). This CDR3 is built from 13 residues. Trimming pared 5 bases from V and 2 bases from J, leaving 8 bases between. From germline, CDR1 is SEHNR and CDR2 FQNEAQ (reference sequence). CDR3 sequence: CASSPDNTDTQYF. CDR3 nucleotide sequence: TGTGCCAGCAGCCCGGACAACACAGATACGCAGTATTTT.

The chain employs TRBV5-1 and TRBJ1-2; TRBD1 matches 7 bases. The CDR3 length is 13 residues. Losses at the gene ends were 4 bases for V and 3 bases for J; bases not matched to a gene: 3. The germline V gene has CDR1 SGHRS and CDR2 YFSETQ. This chain's CDR3 is CASSPTGDYGYTF. In DNA, the CDR3 is TGCGCCAGCAGCCCCACAGGGGACTATGGCTACACCTTC.